What follows is one TCR beta chain and its context. V was trimmed by 0 bases and J by 7 bases, leaving 13 bases between them. CDR1 and CDR2 from the germline V gene are MGHRA and YSYEKL. CDR3 length equals 15 residues. This entry is derived from a study of blood T cell repertoires in COVID-19. About the research overall: The study drew acute and convalescent COVID-19 samples from the United States, Italy and Spain. PBMCs, B-cell-depleted T cells, or T cells were the source of the cDNA or gDNA that made up the material.

Generated by immunoSEQ multiplex PCR, the TCRdb table keeps only in-frame clones and is missing some. Among 330,000 or so clones listed, about nine tenths were seen once. This chain joins TRBV4-1 and TRBJ1-5, with D tentatively TRBD1 (6 bases). The sequencing input was peripheral blood. The receptor was derived from a man aged 30-40 years with COVID-19, enrolled during active disease. The CDR3 nucleotides read TGCGCCAGCAGCCAAGAGGGAACAGGGTTACAGCCCCAGCATTTT. Translating gives CASSQEGTGLQPQHF.